One sample yielded the 20 T cell receptor beta chains listed below, sequenced in a study of blood T cell repertoires in COVID-19. Clones were sequenced by immunoSEQ multiplex PCR, and TCRdb holds only the in-frame ones, with some missing. Of 200,000 to 250,000 clones listed, over 75% are singletons. The material sequenced was peripheral blood. These receptors were collected from a man at least 80 years old with acute or convalescent COVID-19.

This rearrangement joins TRBV4-3 to TRBJ2-1; 12 positions match TRBD2. The CDR3 is made up of 17 amino acids. V trimming: 0 bases; J trimming: 2 bases; junction bases outside the gene matches: 2. CDR1 and CDR2 (germline): LGHNA, YSLEER. CDR3 sequence: CASSQESSGGAYNEQFF. CDR3 bases: TGCGCCAGCAGCCAAGAGTCTAGCGGGGGGGCCTACAATGAGCAGTTCTTC.

This clone was observed a few times. This sequence joins TRBV10-3 and TRBJ2-3; 9 bases map to TRBD1. The CDR3 runs to 17 residues. Germline V CDR1 and CDR2: ENHRY, SYGVKD. V shed 0 bases, J shed 4 bases, and the junction held 8 bases outside the gene matches. For the CDR3, the DNA is TGTGCCATCAGTGAGTCTCCGGGACAGGGAAGGGCAGATACGCAGTATTTT. Residues: CAISESPGQGRADTQYF.

This chain uses TRBV6-1 with TRBJ1-2, with 9 bases matching TRBD1. The ends lost 3 bases at V and 4 bases at J; junction bases unmatched: 9. Germline values: CDR1 MNHNS, CDR2 SASEGT. CDR3 length equals 16 residues. The CDR3 loop is CASSDPTGGSIYGYTF. CDR3 bases: TGTGCCAGCAGTGACCCGACAGGGGGGTCAATCTATGGCTACACCTTC.

The chain carries TRBV5-1 and TRBJ2-4; 12 bases agree with TRBD1. The CDR3 extends over 16 amino acids. Germline CDR1 is SGHRS and CDR2 is YFSETQ. V lost 4 bases to trimming and J lost 1 base; unmatched junction nucleotides: 3. This CDR3 reads CASSRGQGAAKNIQYF. The CDR3, as DNA: TGCGCCAGCAGCCGGGGACAGGGGGCGGCCAAAAACATTCAGTACTTC. The entire variable domain, with the rest obtained from reference TRBV5-1 and TRBJ2-4, is as follows: KAGVTQTPRYLIKTRGQQVTLSCSPISGHRSVSWYQQTPGQGLQFLFEYFSETQRNKGNFPGRFSGRQFSNSRSEMNVSTLELGDSALYLCASSRGQGAAKNIQYFGAGTRLSVL.

A single count supports this clone. The chain combines TRBV2 with TRBJ2-1, with a weak D call TRBD1 (6 bases). Germline V gene data show CDR1 as SNHLY and CDR2 as FYNNEI. The CDR3 is made up of 15 amino acids. Trimming shortened V by 6 bases and J by 6 bases, and 18 bases separated the two germline ends. CDR3 sequence reads: CASRPPYTGSNEQFF. The CDR3 nucleotides read TGTGCCAGCAGACCGCCTTATACAGGGTCCAATGAGCAGTTCTTC.

V and J are TRBV20-1 and TRBJ1-1; TRBD1 matches 7 bases. The CDR3 is 14 residues long. The trim removed 3 bases at V and 1 base at J, leaving 5 bases unmatched. CDR1 and CDR2 from the germline V gene are DFQATT and SNEGSKA (reference sequence). The CDR3 here is CSASHRGGNTEAFF. In DNA form, the CDR3 reads TGCAGTGCTAGTCACAGGGGCGGGAACACTGAAGCTTTCTTT.

The chain joins TRBV19 to TRBJ1-4; 11 bases align to TRBD1. Losses at the gene ends were 5 bases for V and 4 bases for J; bases not matched to a gene: 9. From germline, CDR1 is LNHDA and CDR2 SQIVND (reference sequence). The CDR3 has 17 amino acids. This CDR3 is CASSLGTGGGFNEKLFF. The CDR3 bases are TGTGCCAGTAGTTTAGGGACAGGGGGAGGCTTTAATGAAAAACTGTTTTTT.

J is TRBJ2-2 and V is TRBV28, with 7 nucleotides matching TRBD1. This CDR3 region has 13 residues. V was pared by 4 bases and J by 7 bases, with 3 bases of the junction left unmatched. Looked up from germline, CDR1 is MDHEN and CDR2 is SYDVKM. CDR3 in amino acids: CASSSGGVGELFF. CDR3 nucleotides: TGTGCCAGCAGTTCAGGGGGAGTCGGGGAGCTGTTTTTT.

The V call is TRBV27, the J call TRBJ2-1; no firm D call. Trimming took 0 bases from V and 5 from J, leaving 11 bases between them. Germline V gene sequence: CDR1 MNHEY, CDR2 SMNVEV (reference sequence). The CDR3 covers 15 residues. The CDR3 loop is CASSLSIVPHNEQFF. CDR3 DNA: TGTGCCAGCAGTTTATCGATAGTGCCCCACAATGAGCAGTTCTTC.

The J gene is TRBJ2-3, the V gene TRBV6-5; the D is unclear. Germline CDR1 reads MNHEY; CDR2 reads SVGAGI. This CDR3 contains 12 residues. V lost 5 bases, J lost 4 bases, and 7 bases lay in between. CDR3: CASSRSADTQYF. The DNA of the CDR3 is TGTGCCAGCAGTAGGAGTGCAGATACGCAGTATTTT.

The chain recombines TRBV5-6 with TRBJ1-1, with TRBD1 matching over 10 bases. V was pared by 3 bases and J by 4 bases, with 12 bases of the junction left unmatched. Per germline, CDR1 SGHDT and CDR2 YYEEEE. This CDR3 region has 17 residues. The CDR3 bases are TGTGCCAGCAGCTGGGGACAGGGGCAGGGCGGGGGCACTGAAGCTTTCTTT. It specifies CASSWGQGQGGGTEAFF.

This chain uses TRBV6-8 with TRBJ2-1; possibly TRBD2 for D (5 bases). CDR1 MNHGY and CDR2 SAAAGT come from the germline V gene. Trimming left V 7 bases short and J 0 bases short, with 16 bases between. CDR3 length: 16 amino acids. The DNA of the CDR3 is TGTGCCAGCACCGGACTGAATTTGAGCTCCTACAATGAGCAGTTCTTC. It is translated as CASTGLNLSSYNEQFF.

The V call is TRBV2, the J call TRBJ1-5; a possible D gene is TRBD1 (5 bases). The germline CDR1 and CDR2 sequences are SNHLY and FYNNEI. V was shortened by 5 bases and J by 6 bases, with 14 bases between the two germline ends. The CDR3 has 14 amino acids. CDR3 sequence: CASSLGGSGQPQHF. The CDR3 DNA reads TGTGCCAGCAGTCTGGGGGGGAGCGGTCAGCCCCAGCATTTT.

The chain joins TRBV7-2 to TRBJ2-1; 9 bases line up with TRBD2. This CDR3 has 15 residues. In germline, CDR1 is SGHTA, CDR2 FQGNSA. With V trimmed by 0 bases and J by 9 bases, 6 bases remained unmatched. The CDR3 DNA follows: TGTGCCAGCAGCTTAGCCAGCGGGAGGCGAACTGAGCAGTTCTTC. Encoded protein: CASSLASGRRTEQFF.

V and J are TRBV19 and TRBJ1-1; D call uncertain. The V gene's germline CDR1 is LNHDA and CDR2 SQIVND (reference sequence). Trimming left V 4 bases short and J 2 bases short, with 8 bases between. CDR3 length: 13 amino acids. For the CDR3, the DNA is TGTGCCAGTAGTACGGTGGGCAACACTGAAGCTTTCTTT. Its translation: CASSTVGNTEAFF.

The V call is TRBV30, the J call TRBJ1-6; 7 positions agree with TRBD1. The germline gives CDR1 GTSNPN, CDR2 SVGIG (reference sequence). CDR3 length: 13 amino acids. Unmatched junction bases numbered 8, after V lost 8 bases and J lost 7 bases. In DNA form, the CDR3 reads TGTGCCAGCGCAGGGACAGTCAATTCACCCCTCCACTTT. It is translated as CASAGTVNSPLHF.

The chain carries TRBV10-3 and TRBJ1-2; maybe TRBD1 (6 bases). Germline lookup yields CDR1 ENHRY and CDR2 SYGVKD. The V gene lost 4 bases and the J gene lost 2 bases, with 14 bases spanning the gap. The CDR3 length is 15 residues. The CDR3 DNA is TGTGCCATCAGTGGCGGACAGACGAAAAACTATGGCTACACCTTC. Translated: CAISGGQTKNYGYTF.

This chain connects TRBV7-2 to TRBJ2-3; D is possibly TRBD2 (6 bases). The germline CDR1 and CDR2 sequences are SGHTA and FQGNSA. Trimming left V 3 bases short and J 5 bases short, with 12 bases between. The CDR3 covers 14 residues. CDR3 DNA: TGTGCCAGCAGCTTCGATACTAGCTTAGATACGCAGTATTTT. Translated: CASSFDTSLDTQYF.

This clone was seen once. The chain joins TRBV6-4 to TRBJ2-3; unclear D gene. The length of the CDR3 is 13 residues. The ends were cut back, 2 bases at V and 3 bases at J, with 6 bases in the middle. The germline gives CDR1 MRHNA, CDR2 SNTAGT. The CDR3 region has the DNA TGTGCCAGCAGTGACCAGGTTACAGATACGCAGTATTTT. Translated: CASSDQVTDTQYF.

Here the CDR3 DNA reads TGTGCCAGCAGCCCCGGGCAGGGTAACTATGGCTACACCTTC. Translated: CASSPGQGNYGYTF. V gene TRBV11-2 combines with J gene TRBJ1-2; perhaps TRBD1 as D (5 bases). Trimming removed 5 bases from V and 1 base from J, with 11 bases in between. The CDR3 runs to 14 residues. Germline V lookup: CDR1 SGHAT, CDR2 FQNNGV.